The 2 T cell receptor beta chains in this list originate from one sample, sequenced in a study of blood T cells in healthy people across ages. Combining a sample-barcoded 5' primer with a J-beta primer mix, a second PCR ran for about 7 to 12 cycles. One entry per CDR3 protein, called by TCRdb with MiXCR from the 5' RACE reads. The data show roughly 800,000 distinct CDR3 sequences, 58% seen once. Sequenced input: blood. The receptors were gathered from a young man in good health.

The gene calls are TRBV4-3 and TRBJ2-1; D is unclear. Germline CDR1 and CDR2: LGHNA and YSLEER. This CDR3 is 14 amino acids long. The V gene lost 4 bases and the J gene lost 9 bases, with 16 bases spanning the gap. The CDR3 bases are TGCGCCAGCAGCCTCCAAAACCGACGGCTTGAGCAGTTCTTC. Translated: CASSLQNRRLEQFF.

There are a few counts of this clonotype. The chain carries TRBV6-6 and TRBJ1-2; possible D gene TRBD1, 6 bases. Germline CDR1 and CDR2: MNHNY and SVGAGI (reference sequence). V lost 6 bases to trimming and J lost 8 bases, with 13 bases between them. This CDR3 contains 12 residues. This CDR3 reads CASRPDSFGYTF. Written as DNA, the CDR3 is TGTGCCAGCAGACCGGACAGTTTCGGCTACACCTTC.